This TCR beta chain was identified during a study of regulatory T cells in long-lasting Graves disease. Stated time point: newly diagnosed GD, antithyroid drugs for less than 3 months. RNA isolated from PBMCs was used to make the TCR library. Staff took roughly 9 milliliters of peripheral blood and put it into EDTA tubes. This clonotype was seen more than once but under ten times. The TCR beta library used iRepertoire HTBI primers with Arm-PCR amplification of CDR3. TCRdb recomputed calls from the multiplex PCR reads with MiXCR, one row per CDR3 protein. The table has some 490,000 distinct CDR3 sequences, about 11% seen once; the top ten hold roughly 8.2%. The data also belong to a second study, concerning T cells in Graves' hyperthyroidism and ophthalmopathy. As that study records: Researchers ran a first-round RT-PCR on the TCR CDR3 using the HTBI primer set.

The sequencing used peripheral blood mononuclear cells (PBMCs), collected at new diagnosis, from a patient treated with antithyroid drugs. The TCR was taken from a woman aged 30 to 39 with Graves disease.

In nucleotides, the CDR3 is TGTGCCAGCACTCGTGGAGACATTCAGTACTTC. Encoded protein: CASTRGDIQYF. V and J are TRBV6-2 or TRBV6-3 and TRBJ2-4; D call uncertain. Germline V gene data show CDR1 as MNHEY and CDR2 as SVGEGT. Trimming cost V 7 bases and J 8 bases, with 9 bases left between them. The CDR3 contains 11 residues.